The 2 T cell receptor beta chains presented below share a single source sample, sequenced in a study of control samples from healthy donors and cancer patients. Profiling relied on immunoSEQ multiplex PCR, and the TCRdb table lists in-frame clones only, not all of them. The table records tens of thousands of clones, approximately 86% of them present only once. Sequencing was carried out using PBMCs. Receptors were obtained from a woman in her 50s with lung cancer.

The rearrangement uses TRBV7-2 and TRBJ2-3, with TRBD1 identical over 7 bases. This CDR3 has 14 residues. Germline values: CDR1 SGHTA, CDR2 FQGNSA. V dropped 3 bases and J dropped 6; count of bases not matched to a gene: 6. The CDR3 is CASSFRQGSDTQYF. The CDR3 coding sequence is TGTGCCAGCAGCTTCCGACAGGGAAGTGATACGCAGTATTTT.

The V call is TRBV5-8, the J call TRBJ2-7, with D possibly being TRBD2 (5 bases). From germline, CDR1 is SGHTS and CDR2 YDEGEE. Deletions cut 1 base from V and 5 bases from J, with 16 bases between. The CDR3 has 15 amino acids. Written as DNA, the CDR3 is TGTGCCAGCAGCTTGAGAGGGAAGAACTACGACGAGCAGTACTTC. It codes for CASSLRGKNYDEQYF. Together with reference TRBV5-8 and TRBJ2-7, the CDR3 gives the full variable domain: EAGVTQSPTHLIKTRGQQATLRCSPISGHTSVYWYQQALGLGLQFLLWYDEGEERNRGNFPPRFSGRQFPNYSSELNVNALELEDSALYLCASSLRGKNYDEQYFGPGTRLTVT.